The T cell receptor beta chain under discussion was sequenced for a study of cytomegalovirus exposure and HLA in healthy donors. The study's findings and limits: Accurate prediction of HLA-A and HLA-B alleles (for most subjects) was reportedly achieved from TCR beta sequences.

Notes on this clone: Its target is unknown.

The PCR employed 60 Vbeta primers together with 13 Jbeta primers. Only in-frame clones appear in the TCRdb table, and some are missing; sequencing was by immunoSEQ multiplex PCR. Here the sample spans roughly 120,000 clones, 65% to 80% being singletons. The germline V gene has CDR1 SGHVS and CDR2 FNYEAQ. The CDR3 consists of 15 residues. V lost 5 bases, J lost 2 bases, and 5 bases stayed unmatched. This chain connects TRBV7-6 to TRBJ1-1, with TRBD1 identical over 10 bases. The receptor was isolated from a human donor in good health. Sequenced input: PBMCs. The CDR3 DNA is TGTGCCAGCAGCCCATGGGACAGGGGAAACACTGAAGCTTTCTTT. As protein: CASSPWDRGNTEAFF.